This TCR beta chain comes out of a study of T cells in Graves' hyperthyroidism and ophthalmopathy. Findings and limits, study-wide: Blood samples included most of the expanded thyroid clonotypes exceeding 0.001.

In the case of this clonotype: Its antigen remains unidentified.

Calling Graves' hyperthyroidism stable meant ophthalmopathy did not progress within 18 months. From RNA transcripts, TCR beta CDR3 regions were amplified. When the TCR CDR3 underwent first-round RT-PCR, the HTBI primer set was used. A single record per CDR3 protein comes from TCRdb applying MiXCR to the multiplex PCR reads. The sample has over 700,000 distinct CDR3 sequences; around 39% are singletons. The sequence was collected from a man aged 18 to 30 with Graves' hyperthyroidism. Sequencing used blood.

CDR3 amino acids: CASSGDRGAGELFF. The CDR3 DNA is TGTGCCAGCAGTGGCGACAGGGGCGCCGGGGAGCTGTTTTTT. This rearrangement joins TRBV6-4 to TRBJ2-2; 8 bases line up with TRBD1. The germline gives CDR1 MRHNA, CDR2 SNTAGT. Unmatched junction bases numbered 4, after V lost 4 bases and J lost 6 bases. The CDR3 is 14 amino acids.